This T cell receptor (beta chain) was identified in a study of blood T cell repertoires in COVID-19. Repertoires were generated with immunoSEQ multiplex PCR, while TCRdb's copy carries only in-frame clones and drops some. The sample holds approximately 160,000 clones, 80% to 90% seen once. Germline lookup yields CDR1 MDHEN and CDR2 SYDVKM. The CDR3 sequence is 13 residues long. The germline V and J ends were trimmed by 6 bases and 10 bases, with 19 bases remaining between them. Sequencing was carried out using peripheral blood. This rearrangement joins TRBV28 to TRBJ2-7; D unclear. This receptor was obtained from an elderly woman with acute or convalescent COVID-19. CDR3 sequence: CASSPPGGVEQYF. CDR3 in DNA: TGTGCCAGCAGCCCCCCGGGTGGCGTGGAACAGTACTTC.